The entry that follows covers one T cell receptor beta chain sequence. Its antigen target is currently unknown. Within one base of it there is no much larger clone, and no base qualities were kept. The data were taken from a study of early T cells in non-severe SARS-CoV-2 infection (dated by TCRdb to 2020 to 2022). Background on the whole study: Because TCR sequencing relied on bulk RNA taken from unsorted whole blood, pairing of alpha and beta chains was not possible.

A case-control design nested within a healthcare worker cohort in London, UK, was used, with weekly nasopharyngeal swab PCR tests and blood sampling performed. Healthcare workers were enrolled in the week of the UK lockdown, from 23 to 31 March 2020, and were followed every week for up to roughly 16 weeks. The research as a whole found: VDJdb matching was skewed toward anti-spike CD8 responses and likely underestimated virus-specific expansions by missing private and CD4 specificities.

Library generation was performed with 5' RACE. These reads were obtained on a NextSeq 500. To correct for sequencing error and PCR bias, the TCR library protocol tagged individual cDNA molecules with unique molecular identifiers. Both TCR alpha and beta chains were sequenced, and tight co-correlation was observed between alpha and beta sequence abundances in each sample. For the original study's pipeline: V gene, J gene and CDR3 annotation of TCR sequences was performed with Decombinator V4. Expanded TCRs were defined as changing significantly between any two time points under a Poisson model with p below 0.0001. TCR abundances were normalised to the total number of TCRs sequenced per sample and expressed as counts per million. VDJdb, accessed on 1 November 2021, was searched for TCRs annotated for CMV, EBV and SARS-CoV-2, and TCRs annotated for more than one antigen were excluded. TCRdb's own reprocessing of the public reads used fastp at Q25 and MiXCR and kept productive beta chains. Here each entry gathers all rows of one CDR3 protein and keeps the most common genes and DNA. These V and J calls derive from TCRdb rather than the authors' analysis. A total of roughly 45,000 distinct CDR3 sequences appear in this sample, over 9.5% of them only once. 9.1% of the sample is taken by the ten largest.

The sequencing input was whole blood. The TCR originated in an adult who was a healthcare worker with PCR-confirmed SARS-CoV-2 infection or an uninfected control (not recorded which).

DNA sequence: TGTGCCAGCAGCCTACTAGCGGGGGTTAGCGAGCAGTACTTC. It translates as CASSLLAGVSEQYF. The sequence is built from TRBV9 and TRBJ2-7; 11 bases in the middle match TRBD2. The junction shows trimming of 4 bases on V and 6 bases on J, and the gene matches do not reach 6 bases of it. CDR1 is given as SGDLS and CDR2 as YYNGEE, both from the germline V gene. CDR3 length: 14 amino acids, cysteine to phenylalanine. Only the CDR3 portion is preserved as DNA: 42 bases, with reading frame beginning at the first base.